Here is one T cell receptor beta chain with its context. Its target is unknown. The data belong to a study of cytomegalovirus exposure and HLA in healthy donors. Study-level background: HLA-typed donors contributed approximately 92 million unique TCRs, which were held in an early data release. Notes on the study in general: Some V segments, including TRBV6-2 and TRBV6-3, were excluded as indistinguishable.

The germline V gene encodes CDR1 SGHRS and CDR2 YFSETQ. The V and J ends lost 4 bases and 5 bases respectively, with 15 bases between them. This CDR3 region has 15 residues. The PCR had 60 Vbeta and 13 Jbeta primers. This table comes from immunoSEQ multiplex PCR, and its TCRdb copy is limited to in-frame clones, with some not included. This repertoire shows about 63,000 clones, about 75% found once; its top ten account for around 25%. The receptor was derived from a woman between 35 and 50 years old in good health and CMV-seropositive. The chain recombines TRBV5-1 with TRBJ1-4; a possible D gene is TRBD1 (6 bases). Sequencing was performed on PBMCs. CDR3 sequence reads: CASSPWGQANEKLFF. Written as DNA, the CDR3 is TGCGCCAGCAGCCCATGGGGGCAGGCAAATGAAAAACTGTTTTTT.